The 19 T cell receptor beta chains in this list originate from one sample, sequenced in a study of immune evolution from preneoplasia to lung adenocarcinoma. The method was immunoSEQ multiplex PCR; TCRdb's version includes in-frame clones alone and lacks a portion of them. The data hold 4,300 or so clones, with roughly 80% observed a single time. Sequencing was performed on FFPE lung adenocarcinoma in situ tissue. The receptors were gathered from a person in their sixties or seventies with lung adenocarcinoma.

The V gene is TRBV7-8, the J gene TRBJ1-6, with D perhaps TRBD1 (6 bases). The V gene lost 2 bases and the J gene lost 1 base, with 12 bases spanning the gap. Germline V gene sequence: CDR1 SGHVS, CDR2 FQNEAQ. This CDR3 comprises 17 residues. CDR3 amino acids: CASSLRQDASYNSPLHF. CDR3 nucleotide sequence: TGTGCCAGCAGCTTAAGACAGGATGCTTCCTATAATTCACCCCTCCACTTT.

This clone was detected a few times. This chain joins TRBV4-3 and TRBJ2-7; 10 bases map to TRBD1. The trim removed 2 bases at V and 6 bases at J, leaving 16 bases unmatched. Per the germline V gene, CDR1 is LGHNA and CDR2 is YSLEER. The CDR3 sequence is 18 residues long. CDR3 bases: TGCGCCAGCAGCCAATATCCTGTCGGGACAGGGGATTTATCCGAGCAGTACTTC. Protein product: CASSQYPVGTGDLSEQYF.

Relative to its sample, this clone is large. V usage is TRBV7-6 and J usage is TRBJ2-5; D is ambiguous. Germline-derived CDR1 and CDR2 are SGHVS and FNYEAQ. The CDR3 sequence is 14 residues long. V gave up 1 base and J gave up 3 bases, with 9 bases separating them. The chain's CDR3 is CASSLVPPKETQYF. The CDR3 nucleotides read TGTGCCAGCAGCTTAGTCCCGCCAAAAGAGACCCAGTACTTC.

CDR3 protein: CASSQRTPGGELFF. The CDR3 nucleotides are TGTGCCAGCTCACAACGGACGCCGGGAGGGGAGCTGTTTTTT. The chain links TRBV18 to TRBJ2-2; a possible D gene is TRBD2 (5 bases). Germline CDR1 and CDR2: KGHSH and LQKENI. There are 14 residues in the CDR3. V gave up 4 bases and J gave up 8 bases, with 14 bases separating them.

This clone was seen only a few times. The V and J genes are TRBV5-4 and TRBJ2-5, with D perhaps TRBD1 (5 bases). Germline V gene lookup returns CDR1 SGHNT and CDR2 YYREEE (reference sequence). V was pared by 0 bases and J by 2 bases, with 8 bases between. This CDR3 is built from 14 residues. DNA of the CDR3: TGTGCCAGCAGCTTGGAGGCAGGGCAAGAGACCCAGTACTTC. It is translated as CASSLEAGQETQYF.

In this sample, this clone turned up once. The chain recombines TRBV12-5 with TRBJ2-7; D is perhaps TRBD2 (5 bases). The CDR3 has 14 amino acids. V lost 2 bases and J lost 4, with 12 bases in between. The germline gives CDR1 LGHNT, CDR2 FRNRAP. Here the CDR3 DNA reads TGTGCTAGTGGTTTGAAGGGAGTCGGTTACGAGCAGTACTTC. Translating gives CASGLKGVGYEQYF.

The chain uses TRBV6-4 and TRBJ2-3; D is undetermined. The CDR3 runs to 15 residues. V was cut by 0 bases and J by 3 bases, with 10 bases left in between. Germline loops: CDR1 MRHNA, CDR2 SNTAGT. CDR3 DNA sequence: TGTGCCAGCAGTGACTCGGCTGGGGTTACAGATACGCAGTATTTT. Translating gives CASSDSAGVTDTQYF.

The chain is built from TRBV7-8 and TRBJ1-4, with D unresolved. Trimming shortened V by 1 base and J by 5 bases, and 11 bases separated the two germline ends. This CDR3 spans 15 amino acids. Germline V CDR1 and CDR2: SGHVS, FQNEAQ. The CDR3 loop reads CASSLELAANEKLFF. CDR3 nucleotide sequence: TGTGCCAGCAGCTTAGAGTTGGCGGCGAATGAAAAACTGTTTTTT.

The rearrangement joins TRBV15 to TRBJ1-5; TRBD1 might be the D (6 bases). From germline, CDR1 is LNHNV and CDR2 YYDKDF (reference sequence). The CDR3 covers 13 residues. The V end lost 4 bases, the J end lost 6 bases, and 10 bases lay between the germline ends. The CDR3 loop reads CATSTPGAQPQHF. The CDR3 nucleotides read TGTGCCACCAGCACCCCAGGGGCTCAGCCCCAGCATTTT.

This chain connects TRBV7-6 to TRBJ2-5, with D maybe TRBD2 (5 bases). Germline-derived CDR1 and CDR2 are SGHVS and FNYEAQ. Trimming took off 2 bases at V and 2 bases at J, with 9 bases between the two ends. The CDR3 sequence is 14 residues long. For the CDR3, the DNA is TGTGCCAGCAGCTTACTAGCAGGTCAAGAGACCCAGTACTTC. Translating it yields CASSLLAGQETQYF.

J is TRBJ2-7 and V is TRBV5-1; 12 bases map to TRBD2. J gave up 3 bases and V 4 bases, and 5 bases lay outside the gene matches. From germline, CDR1 is SGHRS and CDR2 YFSETQ. The CDR3 length is 15 residues. This chain's CDR3 is CASSRTSGVFYEQYF. CDR3 DNA sequence: TGCGCCAGCAGCCGGACTAGCGGGGTCTTCTACGAGCAGTACTTC. Full variable domain (outside the CDR3, taken from reference TRBV5-1 and TRBJ2-7): KAGVTQTPRYLIKTRGQQVTLSCSPISGHRSVSWYQQTPGQGLQFLFEYFSETQRNKGNFPGRFSGRQFSNSRSEMNVSTLELGDSALYLCASSRTSGVFYEQYFGPGTRLTVT.

The table lists this clone with a count of one. V and J are TRBV9 and TRBJ2-4; 9 nucleotides align to TRBD2. Per the germline V gene, CDR1 is SGDLS and CDR2 is YYNGEE. The CDR3 covers 15 residues. The V segment lost 3 bases and the J segment 6 bases; nucleotides outside the gene matches: 7. The CDR3 here is CASSARSGGGNIQYF. In DNA form, the CDR3 reads TGTGCCAGCAGCGCCCGTAGCGGGGGAGGAAACATTCAGTACTTC.

This chain uses TRBV7-2 with TRBJ1-3; D remains ambiguous. V was shortened by 4 bases and J by 4 bases, with 8 bases between the two germline ends. The germline CDR1 and CDR2 sequences are SGHTA and FQGNSA. The CDR3 has 13 amino acids. The CDR3 nucleotides read TGTGCCAGCAGCTCCGACCCGGGAAACACCATATATTTT. Translated, it gives CASSSDPGNTIYF.

The chain joins TRBV18 to TRBJ2-2; TRBD2 matches 7 bases. Trimming took 0 bases from V and 0 from J; bases not matched to a gene: 4. Germline values: CDR1 KGHSH, CDR2 LQKENI. This CDR3 contains 17 residues. The CDR3 bases are TGTGCCAGCTCACCACCGACGGGAGGCTCGAACACCGGGGAGCTGTTTTTT. Its protein product is CASSPPTGGSNTGELFF.

The gene calls are TRBV18 and TRBJ1-1; D may be TRBD1 (6 bases). The CDR3 is 15 amino acids. V lost 3 bases, J lost 6 bases, and 17 bases lay in between. Germline values: CDR1 KGHSH, CDR2 LQKENI. The DNA of the CDR3 is TGTGCCAGCTCACCTACTTCAGGGGTGTTCGCTGAAGCTTTCTTT. Residues: CASSPTSGVFAEAFF.

The genes are TRBV9 and TRBJ2-3, with 8 positions matching TRBD2. V gave up 0 bases and J gave up 2 bases; unmatched junction bases: 5. The CDR3 consists of 16 residues. The V gene's germline CDR1 is SGDLS and CDR2 YYNGEE. The CDR3 DNA sequence: TGTGCCAGCAGCGTAGGCAATAGCGGGGCCACAGATACGCAGTATTTT. Protein product: CASSVGNSGATDTQYF.

This sequence joins TRBV11-2 and TRBJ2-7; 7 bases are a match to TRBD1. CDR1 SGHAT and CDR2 FQNNGV come from the germline V gene. The trim removed 2 bases at V and 2 bases at J, leaving 6 bases unmatched. This CDR3 contains 15 residues. CDR3 nucleotides: TGTGCCAGCAGCTTAAATTCCCAGGGGGCCTACGAGCAGTACTTC. Translating it yields CASSLNSQGAYEQYF.

The chain recombines TRBV28 with TRBJ2-1; D call uncertain. Deletions cut 4 bases from V and 1 base from J, with 11 bases between. This CDR3 spans 15 amino acids. Germline CDR1 MDHEN, CDR2 SYDVKM. The CDR3 loop is CASSSVMESYNEQFF. CDR3 sequence (DNA): TGTGCCAGCAGTTCCGTCATGGAATCCTACAATGAGCAGTTCTTC.

The rearrangement joins TRBV28 to TRBJ1-2, with D perhaps matching TRBD1 (6 bases). CDR1 and CDR2 (germline): MDHEN, SYDVKM. The CDR3 spans 17 residues. Trimming removed 6 bases at V and 3 bases at J, with 23 bases between. CDR3 DNA sequence: TGTGCCAGCAGCCCCCGTAGAGGCTCGGGGGCATACTATGGCTACACCTTC. This translates into CASSPRRGSGAYYGYTF.